This entry features one T cell receptor (beta chain) sequence. This record belongs to a study of control samples from healthy donors and cancer patients. The method was immunoSEQ multiplex PCR; TCRdb's version includes in-frame clones alone and lacks a portion of them. The sample holds 100,000 to 150,000 clones, roughly 87% seen once. Sequences were obtained from blood. The sequence was obtained from a man between 18 and 35 years old in good health.

The CDR3: CASSLSEAFF. The CDR3 bases are TGTGCCAGCAGTCTGTCTGAAGCTTTCTTT. The chain uses TRBV28 and TRBJ1-1, with D hard to call. Per the germline V gene, CDR1 is MDHEN and CDR2 is SYDVKM. The CDR3 sequence is 10 residues long. V gave up 5 bases and J gave up 6 bases, with 4 bases separating them.